The 10 T cell receptor beta chains in this list originate from one sample, sequenced in a study of cytomegalovirus exposure and HLA in healthy donors. The PCR employed 60 Vbeta primers together with 13 Jbeta primers. Repertoires were generated with immunoSEQ multiplex PCR, while TCRdb's copy carries only in-frame clones and drops some. The data hold approximately 110,000 clones, with approximately 70% observed a single time. The sample comprised PBMCs. The receptors shown here come from a man in his thirties or forties in good health and CMV-seronegative.

J is TRBJ1-5 and V is TRBV5-8; no clear D gene. Germline CDR1 is SGHTS and CDR2 is YDEGEE. The CDR3 is made up of 13 amino acids. V shed 2 bases and J shed 5 bases, with 8 bases lying between them. CDR3 DNA sequence: TGTGCCAGCAGCTTCGAGAGGTATCAGCCCCAGCATTTT. Amino acid sequence: CASSFERYQPQHF.

The chain employs TRBV5-1 and TRBJ2-3; 9 positions match TRBD1. The CDR3 spans 14 residues. Losses at the gene ends were 5 bases for V and 5 bases for J; bases not matched to a gene: 6. CDR1 is SGHRS, CDR2 YFSETQ, per germline. CDR3: CASSFGTGRDTQYF. CDR3 DNA sequence: TGCGCCAGCAGTTTTGGGACAGGGAGAGATACGCAGTATTTT.

The rearrangement joins TRBV28 to TRBJ2-7, with 9 bases matching TRBD1. This CDR3 has 15 amino acids. The germline gives CDR1 MDHEN, CDR2 SYDVKM. V trimming: 7 bases; J trimming: 4 bases; junction bases outside the gene matches: 11. The CDR3, as DNA: TGTGCCAGCATCACGTCCGGGACAGGGACGTACGAGCAGTACTTC. It specifies CASITSGTGTYEQYF. Filled out from reference TRBV28 and TRBJ2-7, the complete variable domain reads DVKVTQSSRYLVKRTGEKVFLECVQDMDHENMFWYRQDPGLGLRLIYFSYDVKMKEKGDIPEGYSVSREKKERFSLILESASTNQTSMYLCASITSGTGTYEQYFGPGTRLTVT.

The table lists this clone with a few counts. This chain joins TRBV7-6 and TRBJ2-5, with D uncertain. V was shortened by 3 bases and J by 3 bases, with 8 bases between the two germline ends. The length of the CDR3 is 13 residues. In germline, CDR1 is SGHVS, CDR2 FNYEAQ. CDR3 in DNA: TGTGCCAGCAGCTTTGGCCTTAAAGAGACCCAGTACTTC. Translating gives CASSFGLKETQYF.

The gene calls are TRBV5-1 and TRBJ2-1; 11 bases align to TRBD2. The CDR3 runs 14 residues. The trim removed 1 base at V and 8 bases at J, leaving 2 bases unmatched. Germline CDR1 reads SGHRS; CDR2 reads YFSETQ. The CDR3 DNA reads TGCGCCAGCAGCTTGCAACTAGCGGGAGATGAGCAGTTCTTC. Translated, it gives CASSLQLAGDEQFF.

This clone was detected only once. This sequence joins TRBV5-8 and TRBJ2-7; a possible D gene is TRBD2 (6 bases). The germline gives CDR1 SGHTS, CDR2 YDEGEE. The CDR3 has 15 amino acids. V was clipped by 4 bases and J by 9 bases, with 23 bases between them. For the CDR3, the DNA is TGTGCCAGCAGCCCCCCCGGGCCGGGGAGGCCCGCGCAGTACTTC. This sequence encodes CASSPPGPGRPAQYF.

The chain joins TRBV27 to TRBJ1-5; 10 positions match TRBD1. The ends lost 6 bases at V and 3 bases at J; junction bases unmatched: 8. The CDR3 has 16 amino acids. Per germline, CDR1 MNHEY and CDR2 SMNVEV (reference sequence). CDR3 amino acids: CASRSPGTGVNQPQHF. The CDR3 DNA sequence: TGTGCCAGCAGGAGTCCCGGGACAGGGGTCAATCAGCCCCAGCATTTT.

The chain recombines TRBV28 with TRBJ2-7; D might be TRBD2 (6 bases). V lost 5 bases and J 1 base, leaving 9 bases between the germline ends. Germline CDR1 MDHEN, CDR2 SYDVKM. The CDR3 runs 13 residues. The CDR3 DNA reads as TGTGCCAGCAGTAGCGGGTTTTCCTACGAGCAGTACTTC. The encoded protein is CASSSGFSYEQYF. Full variable domain (outside the CDR3, taken from reference TRBV28 and TRBJ2-7): DVKVTQSSRYLVKRTGEKVFLECVQDMDHENMFWYRQDPGLGLRLIYFSYDVKMKEKGDIPEGYSVSREKKERFSLILESASTNQTSMYLCASSSGFSYEQYFGPGTRLTVT.

The chain carries TRBV7-8 and TRBJ1-5, with D perhaps matching TRBD1 (5 bases). Trimming pared 3 bases from V and 4 bases from J, leaving 13 bases between. Per the germline V gene, CDR1 is SGHVS and CDR2 is FQNEAQ. The CDR3 extends over 15 amino acids. This chain's CDR3 is CASSLGGPGNQPQHF. CDR3 DNA: TGTGCCAGCAGCTTGGGGGGTCCGGGGAATCAGCCCCAGCATTTT.

The chain uses TRBV7-9 and TRBJ1-5; weak D call: TRBD1 (5 bases). The CDR3 spans 13 residues. Trimming pared 5 bases from V and 4 bases from J, leaving 9 bases between. Germline values: CDR1 SEHNR, CDR2 FQNEAQ (reference sequence). The CDR3 loop is CASSQGVNQPQHF. In DNA, the CDR3 is TGTGCCAGCAGCCAAGGGGTTAATCAGCCCCAGCATTTT.